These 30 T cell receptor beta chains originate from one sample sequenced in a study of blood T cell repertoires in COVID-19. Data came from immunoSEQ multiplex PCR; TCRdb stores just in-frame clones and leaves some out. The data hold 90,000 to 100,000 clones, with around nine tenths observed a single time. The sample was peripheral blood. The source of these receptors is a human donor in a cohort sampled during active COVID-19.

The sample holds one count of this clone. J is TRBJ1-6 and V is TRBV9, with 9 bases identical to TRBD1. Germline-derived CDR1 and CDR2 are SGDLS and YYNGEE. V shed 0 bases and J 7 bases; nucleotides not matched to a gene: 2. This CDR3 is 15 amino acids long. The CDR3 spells CASSVGDRANSPLHF. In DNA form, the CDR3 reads TGTGCCAGCAGCGTAGGGGACAGGGCGAATTCACCCCTCCACTTT.

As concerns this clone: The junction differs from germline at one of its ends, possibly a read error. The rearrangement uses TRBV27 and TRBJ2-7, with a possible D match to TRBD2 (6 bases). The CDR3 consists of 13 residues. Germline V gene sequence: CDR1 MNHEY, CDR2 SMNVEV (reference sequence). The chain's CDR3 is CASSPLGGEEMNF. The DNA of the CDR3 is TGTGCCAGCAGTCCTTTGGGGGGAGAGGAGATGAACTTC.

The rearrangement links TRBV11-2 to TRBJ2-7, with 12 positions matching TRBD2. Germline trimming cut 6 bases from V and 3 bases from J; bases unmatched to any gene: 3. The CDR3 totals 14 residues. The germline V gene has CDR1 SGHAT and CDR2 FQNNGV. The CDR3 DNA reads TGTGCCAGCAGTGGACTAGCGGGGAACTACGAGCAGTACTTC. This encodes CASSGLAGNYEQYF.

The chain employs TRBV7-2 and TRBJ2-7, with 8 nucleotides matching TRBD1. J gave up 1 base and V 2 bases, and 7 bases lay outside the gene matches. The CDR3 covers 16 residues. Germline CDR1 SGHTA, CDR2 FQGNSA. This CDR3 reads CASSLSAGGLSYEQYF. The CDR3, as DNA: TGTGCCAGCAGCTTATCGGCAGGGGGCTTATCCTACGAGCAGTACTTC.

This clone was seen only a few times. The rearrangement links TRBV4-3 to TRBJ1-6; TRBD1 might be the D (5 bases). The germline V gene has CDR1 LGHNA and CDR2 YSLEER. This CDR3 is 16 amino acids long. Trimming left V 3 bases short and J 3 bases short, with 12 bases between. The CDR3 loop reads CASSQSIRVYNSPLHF. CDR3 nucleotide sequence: TGCGCCAGCAGCCAGAGTATCAGGGTCTATAATTCACCCCTCCACTTT.

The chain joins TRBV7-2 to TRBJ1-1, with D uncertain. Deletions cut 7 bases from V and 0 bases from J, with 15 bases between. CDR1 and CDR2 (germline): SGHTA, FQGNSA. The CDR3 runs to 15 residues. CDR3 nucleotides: TGTGCCAGCAACCCTCCGGTGACTTTGAACACTGAAGCTTTCTTT. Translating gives CASNPPVTLNTEAFF.

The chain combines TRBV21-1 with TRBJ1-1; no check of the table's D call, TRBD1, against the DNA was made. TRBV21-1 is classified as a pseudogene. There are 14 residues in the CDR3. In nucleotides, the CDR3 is TGTGCCAGCAGCAAAGATGGCAGGAACACTGAAGCTTTCTTT. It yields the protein CASSKDGRNTEAFF.

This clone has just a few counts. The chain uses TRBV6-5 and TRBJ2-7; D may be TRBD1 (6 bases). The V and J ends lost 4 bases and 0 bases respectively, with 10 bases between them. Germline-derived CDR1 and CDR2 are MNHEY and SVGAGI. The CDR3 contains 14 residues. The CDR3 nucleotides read TGTGCCAGCAGTTCCAGGGGCAGCTCCTACGAGCAGTACTTC. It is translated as CASSSRGSSYEQYF.

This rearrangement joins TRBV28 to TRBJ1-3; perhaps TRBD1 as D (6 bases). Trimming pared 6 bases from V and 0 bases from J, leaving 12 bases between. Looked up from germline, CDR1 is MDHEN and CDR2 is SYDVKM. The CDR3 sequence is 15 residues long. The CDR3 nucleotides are TGTGCCAGCAGGCCTGGACAGTTCTCTGGAAACACCATATATTTT. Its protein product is CASRPGQFSGNTIYF.

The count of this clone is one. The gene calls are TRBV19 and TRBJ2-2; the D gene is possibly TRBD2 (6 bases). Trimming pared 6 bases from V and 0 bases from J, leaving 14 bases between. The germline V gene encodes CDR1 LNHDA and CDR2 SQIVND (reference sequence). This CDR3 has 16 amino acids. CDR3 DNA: TGTGCCAGTAGCCTGCGGGGACTCGCGAACACCGGGGAGCTGTTTTTT. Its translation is CASSLRGLANTGELFF.

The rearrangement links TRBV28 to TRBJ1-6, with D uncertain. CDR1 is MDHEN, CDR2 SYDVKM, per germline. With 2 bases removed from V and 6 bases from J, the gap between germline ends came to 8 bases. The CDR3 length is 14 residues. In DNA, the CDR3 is TGTGCCAGCAGTTTACCTCTCTCTAATTCACCCCTCCACTTT. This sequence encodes CASSLPLSNSPLHF.

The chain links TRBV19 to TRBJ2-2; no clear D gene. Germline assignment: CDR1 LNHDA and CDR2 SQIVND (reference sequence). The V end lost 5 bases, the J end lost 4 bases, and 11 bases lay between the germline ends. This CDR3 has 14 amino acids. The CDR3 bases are TGTGCCAGTAGTTTCTCAGAAGTCACCGGGGAGCTGTTTTTT. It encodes CASSFSEVTGELFF.

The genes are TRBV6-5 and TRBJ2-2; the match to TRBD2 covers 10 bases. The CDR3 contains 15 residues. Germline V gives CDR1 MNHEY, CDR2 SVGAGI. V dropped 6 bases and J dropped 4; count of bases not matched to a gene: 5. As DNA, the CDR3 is TGTGCCAGCAGCTTAGCGGGAGGAGGCACCGGGGAGCTGTTTTTT. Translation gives CASSLAGGGTGELFF.

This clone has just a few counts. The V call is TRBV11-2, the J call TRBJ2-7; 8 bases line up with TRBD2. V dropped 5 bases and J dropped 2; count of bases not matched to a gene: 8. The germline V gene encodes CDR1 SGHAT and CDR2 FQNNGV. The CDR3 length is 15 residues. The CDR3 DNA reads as TGTGCCAGCAGCCAGTCAGCGGGAGTGGCCTACGAGCAGTACTTC. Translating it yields CASSQSAGVAYEQYF. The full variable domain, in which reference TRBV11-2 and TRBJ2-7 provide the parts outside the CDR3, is EAGVAQSPRYKIIEKRQSVAFWCNPISGHATLYWYQQILGQGPKLLIQFQNNGVVDDSQLPKDRFSAERLKGVDSTLKIQPAKLEDSAVYLCASSQSAGVAYEQYFGPGTRLTVT.

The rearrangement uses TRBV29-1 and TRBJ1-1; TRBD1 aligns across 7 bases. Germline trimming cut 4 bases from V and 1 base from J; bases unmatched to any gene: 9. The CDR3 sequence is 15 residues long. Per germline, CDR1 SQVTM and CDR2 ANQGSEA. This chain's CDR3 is CSVGSKGASNTEAFF. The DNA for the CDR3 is TGCAGCGTTGGAAGTAAGGGGGCTTCGAACACTGAAGCTTTCTTT.

In nucleotides, the CDR3 is TGTGCCAGCAGTGAAGGAGGTTCTGAAGCTTTCTTT. Its translation is CASSEGGSEAFF. The chain combines TRBV2 with TRBJ1-1, with D hard to call. The CDR3 has 12 residues. V lost 1 base to trimming and J lost 6 bases, with 6 bases between them. Germline V gives CDR1 SNHLY, CDR2 FYNNEI.

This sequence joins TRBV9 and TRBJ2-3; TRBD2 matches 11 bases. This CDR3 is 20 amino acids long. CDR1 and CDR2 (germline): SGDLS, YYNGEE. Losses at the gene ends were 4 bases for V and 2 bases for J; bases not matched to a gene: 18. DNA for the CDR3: TGTGCCAGCAGCCCACCGCTAGCGGGGGGACGACTAAATCCCACAGATACGCAGTATTTT. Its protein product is CASSPPLAGGRLNPTDTQYF.

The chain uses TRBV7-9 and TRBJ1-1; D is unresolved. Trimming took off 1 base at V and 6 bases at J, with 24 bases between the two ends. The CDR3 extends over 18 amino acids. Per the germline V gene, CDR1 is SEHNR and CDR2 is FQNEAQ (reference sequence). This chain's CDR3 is CASSLGVGQRTLKSEAFF. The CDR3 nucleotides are TGTGCCAGCAGCTTAGGGGTAGGGCAGCGGACCTTAAAGTCTGAAGCTTTCTTT. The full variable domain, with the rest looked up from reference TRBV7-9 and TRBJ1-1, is DTGVSQNPRHKITKRGQNVTFRCDPISEHNRLYWYRQTLGQGPEFLTYFQNEAQLEKSRLLSDRFSAERPKGSFSTLEIQRTEQGDSAMYLCASSLGVGQRTLKSEAFFGQGTRLTVV.

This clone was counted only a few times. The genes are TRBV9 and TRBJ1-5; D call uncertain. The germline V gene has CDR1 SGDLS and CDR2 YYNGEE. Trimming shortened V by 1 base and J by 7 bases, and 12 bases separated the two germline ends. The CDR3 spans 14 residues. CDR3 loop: CASSVSGYGQPQHF. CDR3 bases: TGTGCCAGCAGCGTAAGCGGGTACGGACAGCCCCAGCATTTT. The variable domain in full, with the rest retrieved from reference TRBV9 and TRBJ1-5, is DSGVTQTPKHLITATGQRVTLRCSPRSGDLSVYWYQQSLDQGLQFLIQYYNGEERAKGNILERFSAQQFPDLHSELNLSSLELGDSALYFCASSVSGYGQPQHFGDGTRLSIL.

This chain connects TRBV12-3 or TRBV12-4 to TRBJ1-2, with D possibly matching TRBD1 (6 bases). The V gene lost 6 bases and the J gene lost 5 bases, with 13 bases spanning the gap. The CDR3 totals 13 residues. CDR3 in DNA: TGTGCCAGCAGGGGGGCGATTTTGTATGGCTACACCTTC. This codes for CASRGAILYGYTF.

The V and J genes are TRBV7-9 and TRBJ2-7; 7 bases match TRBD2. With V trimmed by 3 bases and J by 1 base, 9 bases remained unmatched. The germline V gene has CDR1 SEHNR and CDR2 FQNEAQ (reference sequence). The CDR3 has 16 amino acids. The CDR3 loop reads CASSFLGLGSSYEQYF. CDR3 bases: TGTGCCAGCAGCTTTCTAGGACTAGGCTCTTCCTACGAGCAGTACTTC. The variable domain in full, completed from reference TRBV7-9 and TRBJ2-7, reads DTGVSQNPRHKITKRGQNVTFRCDPISEHNRLYWYRQTLGQGPEFLTYFQNEAQLEKSRLLSDRFSAERPKGSFSTLEIQRTEQGDSAMYLCASSFLGLGSSYEQYFGPGTRLTVT.

CDR3 residues: CASSPGRGRGSGNTIYF. The CDR3 nucleotides are TGCGCCAGCAGTCCCGGGAGGGGGCGCGGATCAGGAAACACCATATATTTT. The rearrangement uses TRBV4-1 and TRBJ1-3; TRBD1 matches 7 bases. Germline CDR1 and CDR2: MGHRA and YSYEKL. V dropped 6 bases and J dropped 4; count of bases not matched to a gene: 15. The CDR3 is made up of 17 amino acids.

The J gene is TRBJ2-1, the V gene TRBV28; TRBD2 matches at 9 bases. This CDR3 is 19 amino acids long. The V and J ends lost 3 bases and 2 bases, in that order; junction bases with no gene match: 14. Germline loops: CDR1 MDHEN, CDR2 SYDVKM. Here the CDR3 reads CASSFPGARAGGAYNEQFF. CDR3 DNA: TGTGCCAGCAGTTTCCCAGGGGCGCGTGCGGGAGGGGCCTACAATGAGCAGTTCTTC.

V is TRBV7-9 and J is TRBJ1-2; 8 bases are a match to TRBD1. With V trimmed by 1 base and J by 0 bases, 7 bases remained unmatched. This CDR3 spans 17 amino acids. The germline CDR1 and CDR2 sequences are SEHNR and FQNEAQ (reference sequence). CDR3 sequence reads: CASSLGGQEGTNYGYTF. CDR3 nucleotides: TGTGCCAGCAGCTTAGGGGGACAGGAGGGGACTAACTATGGCTACACCTTC.

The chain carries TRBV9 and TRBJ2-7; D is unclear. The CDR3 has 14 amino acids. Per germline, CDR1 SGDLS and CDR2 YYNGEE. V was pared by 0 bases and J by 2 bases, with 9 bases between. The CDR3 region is CASSVAAGTYEQYF. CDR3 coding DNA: TGTGCCAGCAGCGTAGCAGCAGGCACCTACGAGCAGTACTTC. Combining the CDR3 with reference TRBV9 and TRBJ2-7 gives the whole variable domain DSGVTQTPKHLITATGQRVTLRCSPRSGDLSVYWYQQSLDQGLQFLIQYYNGEERAKGNILERFSAQQFPDLHSELNLSSLELGDSALYFCASSVAAGTYEQYFGPGTRLTVT.

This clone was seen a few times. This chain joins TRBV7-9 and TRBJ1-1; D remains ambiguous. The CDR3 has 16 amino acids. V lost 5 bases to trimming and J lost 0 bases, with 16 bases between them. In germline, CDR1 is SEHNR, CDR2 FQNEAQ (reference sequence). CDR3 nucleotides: TGTGCCAGCAGCACGGCCCAAACAGAAATGAACACTGAAGCTTTCTTT. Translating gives CASSTAQTEMNTEAFF.

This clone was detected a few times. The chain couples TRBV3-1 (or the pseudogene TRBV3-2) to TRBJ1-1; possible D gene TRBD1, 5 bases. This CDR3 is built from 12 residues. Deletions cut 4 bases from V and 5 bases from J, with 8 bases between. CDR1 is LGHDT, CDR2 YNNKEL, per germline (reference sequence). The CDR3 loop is CASSPRGTEAFF. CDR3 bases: TGTGCCAGCAGCCCAAGGGGTACTGAAGCTTTCTTT.

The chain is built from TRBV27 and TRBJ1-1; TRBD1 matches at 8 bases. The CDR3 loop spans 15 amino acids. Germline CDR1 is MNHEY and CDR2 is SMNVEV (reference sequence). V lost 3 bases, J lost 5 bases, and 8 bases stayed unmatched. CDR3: CASSLRQGAQTEAFF. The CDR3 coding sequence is TGTGCCAGCAGTTTGAGGCAGGGGGCGCAAACTGAAGCTTTCTTT.

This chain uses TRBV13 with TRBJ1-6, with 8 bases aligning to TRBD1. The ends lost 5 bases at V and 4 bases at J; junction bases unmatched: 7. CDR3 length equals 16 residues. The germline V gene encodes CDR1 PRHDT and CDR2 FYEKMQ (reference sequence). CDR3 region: CASSRRTGSYNSPLHF. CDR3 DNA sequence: TGTGCCAGCAGCCGTAGGACAGGGTCTTATAATTCACCCCTCCACTTT.

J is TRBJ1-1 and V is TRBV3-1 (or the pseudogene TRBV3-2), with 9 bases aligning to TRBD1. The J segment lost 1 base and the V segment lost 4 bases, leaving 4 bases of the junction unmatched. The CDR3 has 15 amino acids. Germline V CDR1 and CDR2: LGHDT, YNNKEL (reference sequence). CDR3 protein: CASSRDRAGNTEAFF. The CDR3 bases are TGTGCCAGCAGCCGGGACAGGGCCGGGAACACTGAAGCTTTCTTT.